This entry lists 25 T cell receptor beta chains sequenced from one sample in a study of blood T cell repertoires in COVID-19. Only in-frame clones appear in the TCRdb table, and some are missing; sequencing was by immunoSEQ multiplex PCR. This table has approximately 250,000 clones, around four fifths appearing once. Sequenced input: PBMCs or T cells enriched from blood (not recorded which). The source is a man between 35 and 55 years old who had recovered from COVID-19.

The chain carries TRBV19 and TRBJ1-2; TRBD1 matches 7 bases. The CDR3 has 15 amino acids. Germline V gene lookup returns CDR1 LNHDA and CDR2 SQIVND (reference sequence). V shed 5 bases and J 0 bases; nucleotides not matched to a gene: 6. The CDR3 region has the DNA TGTGCCAGTAGTTGGGGGACAGATTCTAACTATGGCTACACCTTC. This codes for CASSWGTDSNYGYTF.

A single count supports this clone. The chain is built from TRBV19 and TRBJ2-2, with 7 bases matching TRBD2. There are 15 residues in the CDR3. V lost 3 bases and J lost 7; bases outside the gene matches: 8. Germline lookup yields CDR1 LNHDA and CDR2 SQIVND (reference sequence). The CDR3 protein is CASSIRAGAVGELFF. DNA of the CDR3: TGTGCCAGTAGTATTCGGGCGGGAGCGGTCGGGGAGCTGTTTTTT.

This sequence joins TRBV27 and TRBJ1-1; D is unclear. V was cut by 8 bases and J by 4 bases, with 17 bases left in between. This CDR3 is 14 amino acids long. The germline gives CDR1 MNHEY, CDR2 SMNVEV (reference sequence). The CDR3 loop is CASQLVGLTTEAFF. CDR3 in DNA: TGTGCCAGCCAACTTGTCGGTCTAACCACTGAAGCTTTCTTT.

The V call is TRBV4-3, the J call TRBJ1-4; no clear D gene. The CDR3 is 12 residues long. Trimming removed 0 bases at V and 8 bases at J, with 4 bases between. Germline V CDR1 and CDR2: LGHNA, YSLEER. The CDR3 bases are TGCGCCAGCAGCCAAGACGGGGAAAAACTGTTTTTT. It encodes CASSQDGEKLFF.

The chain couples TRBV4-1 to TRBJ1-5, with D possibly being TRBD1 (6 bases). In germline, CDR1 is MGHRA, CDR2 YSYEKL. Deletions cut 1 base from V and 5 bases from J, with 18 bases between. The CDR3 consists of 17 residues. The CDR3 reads CASSQGVFQGQYQPQHF. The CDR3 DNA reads TGCGCCAGCAGCCAAGGGGTATTCCAGGGGCAGTATCAGCCCCAGCATTTT.

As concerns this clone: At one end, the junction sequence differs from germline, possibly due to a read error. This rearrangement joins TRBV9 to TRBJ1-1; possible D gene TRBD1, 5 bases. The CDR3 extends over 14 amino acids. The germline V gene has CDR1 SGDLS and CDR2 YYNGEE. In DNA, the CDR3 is TGTGCCAGCTCCAGGGAGGCGGAGAACGCTGAAGCTTTCTTT. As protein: CASSREAENAEAFF.

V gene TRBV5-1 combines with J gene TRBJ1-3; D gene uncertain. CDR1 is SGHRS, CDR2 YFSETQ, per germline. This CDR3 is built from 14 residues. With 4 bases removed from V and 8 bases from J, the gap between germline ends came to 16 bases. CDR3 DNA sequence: TGCGCCAGCAGCAATAACGTTAGGGAGGACACCATATATTTT. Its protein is CASSNNVREDTIYF.

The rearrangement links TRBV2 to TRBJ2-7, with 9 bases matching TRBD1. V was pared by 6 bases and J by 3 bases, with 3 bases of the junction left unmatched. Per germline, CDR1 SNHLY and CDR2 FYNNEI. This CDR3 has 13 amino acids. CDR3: CASRPGQGYEQYF. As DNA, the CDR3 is TGTGCCAGCAGACCGGGACAGGGCTACGAGCAGTACTTC.

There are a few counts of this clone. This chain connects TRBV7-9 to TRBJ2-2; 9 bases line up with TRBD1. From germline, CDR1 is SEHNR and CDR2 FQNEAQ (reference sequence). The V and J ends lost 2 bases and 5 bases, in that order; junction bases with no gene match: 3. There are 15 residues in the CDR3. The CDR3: CASSLLTGGTGELFF. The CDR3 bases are TGTGCCAGCAGCTTACTGACAGGGGGGACCGGGGAGCTGTTTTTT.

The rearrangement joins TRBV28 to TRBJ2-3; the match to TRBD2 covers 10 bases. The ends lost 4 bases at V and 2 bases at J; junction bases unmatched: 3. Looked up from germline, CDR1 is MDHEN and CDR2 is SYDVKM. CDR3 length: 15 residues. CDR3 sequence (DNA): TGTGCCAGCAGTTGGCTAGCGGGGGACACAGATACGCAGTATTTT. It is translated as CASSWLAGDTDTQYF.

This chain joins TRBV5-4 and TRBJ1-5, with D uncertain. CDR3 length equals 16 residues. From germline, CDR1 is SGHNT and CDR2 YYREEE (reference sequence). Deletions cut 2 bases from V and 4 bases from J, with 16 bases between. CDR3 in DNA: TGTGCCAGCAGCTTTGGCGGGGTAATGGGTAATCAGCCCCAGCATTTT. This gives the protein CASSFGGVMGNQPQHF.

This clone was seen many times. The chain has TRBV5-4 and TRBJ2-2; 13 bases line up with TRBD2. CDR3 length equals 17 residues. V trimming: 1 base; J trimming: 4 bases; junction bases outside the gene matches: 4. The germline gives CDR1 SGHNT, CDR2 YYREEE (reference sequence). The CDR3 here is CASSLPTSGRSTGELFF. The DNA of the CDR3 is TGTGCCAGCAGCTTGCCGACTAGCGGGAGGTCCACCGGGGAGCTGTTTTTT.

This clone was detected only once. CDR3 loop: CASTPTVPYEQYF. CDR3 DNA sequence: TGTGCCAGCACCCCGACAGTACCCTACGAGCAGTACTTC. The chain has TRBV28 and TRBJ2-7, with a tentative D call TRBD1 (5 bases). CDR1 is MDHEN and CDR2 is SYDVKM in the germline V gene. CDR3 length: 13 amino acids. The V end was cut by 7 bases, the J end by 2 bases, with 12 bases between.

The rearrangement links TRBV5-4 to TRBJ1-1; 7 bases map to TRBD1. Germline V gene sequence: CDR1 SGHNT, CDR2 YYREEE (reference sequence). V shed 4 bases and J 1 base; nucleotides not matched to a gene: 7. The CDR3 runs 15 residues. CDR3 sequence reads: CASSSNRGRNTEAFF. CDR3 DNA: TGTGCCAGCAGCAGTAACAGGGGTCGGAACACTGAAGCTTTCTTT.

Written as DNA, the CDR3 is TGTGCCAGTAGTATAGGAGGGGGCGCGGCGAACACTGAAGCTTTCTTT. As protein: CASSIGGGAANTEAFF. This rearrangement joins TRBV19 to TRBJ1-1, with 7 bases that match TRBD1. Looked up from germline, CDR1 is LNHDA and CDR2 is SQIVND (reference sequence). The CDR3 has 16 amino acids. With V trimmed by 1 base and J by 1 base, 6 bases remained unmatched.

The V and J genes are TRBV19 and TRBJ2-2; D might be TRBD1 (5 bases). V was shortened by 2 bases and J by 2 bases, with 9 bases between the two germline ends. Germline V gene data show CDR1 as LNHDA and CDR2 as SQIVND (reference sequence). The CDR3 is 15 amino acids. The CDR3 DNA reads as TGTGCCAGTAGTATATCAGGGATTAACACCGGGGAGCTGTTTTTT. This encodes CASSISGINTGELFF. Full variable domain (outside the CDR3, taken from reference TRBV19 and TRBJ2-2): DGGITQSPKYLFRKEGQNVTLSCEQNLNHDAMYWYRQDPGQGLRLIYYSQIVNDFQKGDIAEGYSVSREKKESFPLTVTSAQKNPTAFYLCASSISGINTGELFFGEGSRLTVL.

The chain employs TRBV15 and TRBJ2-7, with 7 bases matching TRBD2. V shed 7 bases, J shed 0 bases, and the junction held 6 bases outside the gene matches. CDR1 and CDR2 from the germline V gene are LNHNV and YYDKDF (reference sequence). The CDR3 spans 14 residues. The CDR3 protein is CATTAGLSSYEQYF. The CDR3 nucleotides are TGTGCCACCACAGCGGGGTTAAGCTCCTACGAGCAGTACTTC.

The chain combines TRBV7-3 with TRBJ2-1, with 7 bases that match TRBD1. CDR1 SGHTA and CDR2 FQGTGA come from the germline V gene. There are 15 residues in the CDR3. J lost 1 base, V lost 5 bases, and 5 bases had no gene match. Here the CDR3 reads CASSIRGQSYNEQFF. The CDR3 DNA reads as TGTGCCAGCAGCATCCGGGGACAGTCCTACAATGAGCAGTTCTTC.

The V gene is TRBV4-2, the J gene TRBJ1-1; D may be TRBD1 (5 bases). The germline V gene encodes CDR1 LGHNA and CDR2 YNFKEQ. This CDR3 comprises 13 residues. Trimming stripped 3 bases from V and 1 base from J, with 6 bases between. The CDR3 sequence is CASSQGQNTEAFF. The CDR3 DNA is TGTGCCAGCAGCCAGGGGCAGAACACTGAAGCTTTCTTT.

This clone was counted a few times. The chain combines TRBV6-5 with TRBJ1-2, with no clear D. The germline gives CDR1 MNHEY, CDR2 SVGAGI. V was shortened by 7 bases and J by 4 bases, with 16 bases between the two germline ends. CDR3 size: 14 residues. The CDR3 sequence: CASKDLAGAYGYTF. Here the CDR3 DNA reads TGTGCCAGCAAAGACTTGGCGGGCGCCTATGGCTACACCTTC.

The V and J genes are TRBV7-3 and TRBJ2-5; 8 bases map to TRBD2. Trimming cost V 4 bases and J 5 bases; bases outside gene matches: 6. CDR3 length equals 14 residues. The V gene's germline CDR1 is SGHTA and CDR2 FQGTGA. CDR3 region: CASSSGLVGETQYF. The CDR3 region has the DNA TGTGCCAGCAGCTCGGGACTAGTAGGGGAGACCCAGTACTTC. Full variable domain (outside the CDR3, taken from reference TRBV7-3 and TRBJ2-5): GAGVSQTPSNKVTEKGKYVELRCDPISGHTALYWYRQSLGQGPEFLIYFQGTGAADDSGLPNDRFFAVRPEGSVSTLKIQRTERGDSAVYLCASSSGLVGETQYFGPGTRLLVL.

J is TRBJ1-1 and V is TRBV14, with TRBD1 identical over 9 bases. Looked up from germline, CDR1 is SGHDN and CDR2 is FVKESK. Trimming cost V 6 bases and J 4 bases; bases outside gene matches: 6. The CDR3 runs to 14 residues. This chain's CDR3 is CASSRQGGVTEAFF. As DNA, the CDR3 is TGTGCCAGCAGTCGACAGGGGGGAGTCACTGAAGCTTTCTTT.

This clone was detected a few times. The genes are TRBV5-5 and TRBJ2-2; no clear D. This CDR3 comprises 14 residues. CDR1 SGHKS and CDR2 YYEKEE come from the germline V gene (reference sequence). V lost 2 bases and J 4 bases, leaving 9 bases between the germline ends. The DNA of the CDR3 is TGTGCCAGCAGCTTACTTCAGGCCACCGGGGAGCTGTTTTTT. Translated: CASSLLQATGELFF.

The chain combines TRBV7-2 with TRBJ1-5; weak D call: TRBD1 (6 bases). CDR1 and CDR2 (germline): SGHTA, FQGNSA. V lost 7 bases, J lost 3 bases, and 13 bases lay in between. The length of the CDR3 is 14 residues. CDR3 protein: CASNLRGNNQPQHF. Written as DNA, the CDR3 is TGTGCCAGCAACCTTAGGGGGAACAATCAGCCCCAGCATTTT.

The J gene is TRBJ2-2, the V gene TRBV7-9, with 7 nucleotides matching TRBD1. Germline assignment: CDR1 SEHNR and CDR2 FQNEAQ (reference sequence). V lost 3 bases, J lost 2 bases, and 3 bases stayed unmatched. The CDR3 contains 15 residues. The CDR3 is CASSFWDRNTGELFF. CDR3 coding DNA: TGTGCCAGCAGCTTTTGGGACAGAAACACCGGGGAGCTGTTTTTT.